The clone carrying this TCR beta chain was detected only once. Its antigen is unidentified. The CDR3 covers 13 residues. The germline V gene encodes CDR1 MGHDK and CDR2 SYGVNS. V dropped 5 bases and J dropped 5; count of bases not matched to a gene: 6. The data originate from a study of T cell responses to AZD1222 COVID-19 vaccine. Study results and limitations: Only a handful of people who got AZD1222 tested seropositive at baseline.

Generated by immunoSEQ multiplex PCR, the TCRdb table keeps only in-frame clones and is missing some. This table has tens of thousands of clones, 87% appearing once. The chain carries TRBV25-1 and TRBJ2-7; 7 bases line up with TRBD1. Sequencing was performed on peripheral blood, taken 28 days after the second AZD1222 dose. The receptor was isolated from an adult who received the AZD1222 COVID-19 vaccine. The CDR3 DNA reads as TGTGCCAGCAGTAGACAGGGTATCCACGAGCAGTACTTC. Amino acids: CASSRQGIHEQYF.